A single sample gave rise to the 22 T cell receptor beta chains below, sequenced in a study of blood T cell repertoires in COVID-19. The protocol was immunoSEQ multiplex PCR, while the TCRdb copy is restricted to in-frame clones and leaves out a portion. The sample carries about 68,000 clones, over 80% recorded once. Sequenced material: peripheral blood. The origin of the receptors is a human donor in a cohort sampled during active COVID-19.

The CDR3 DNA reads TGTGCCAGCAGCTTACCCCTTCGGGGGGGAGGGATCAATGAGCAGTTCTTC. This sequence encodes CASSLPLRGGGINEQFF. The chain recombines TRBV7-2 with TRBJ2-1; 8 nucleotides line up with TRBD2. The CDR3 is 17 residues long. Germline V gene lookup returns CDR1 SGHTA and CDR2 FQGNSA. The trim removed 2 bases at V and 6 bases at J, leaving 12 bases unmatched.

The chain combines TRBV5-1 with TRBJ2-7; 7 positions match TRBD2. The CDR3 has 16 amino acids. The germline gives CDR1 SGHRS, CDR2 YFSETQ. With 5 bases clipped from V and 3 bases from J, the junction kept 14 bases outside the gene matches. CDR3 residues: CASREGGAAIGYEQYF. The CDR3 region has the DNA TGCGCCAGCAGAGAGGGAGGGGCGGCGATCGGCTACGAGCAGTACTTC.

The CDR3 bases are TGCAGCGTTCGGTCTGGGGCCAACGTCCTGACTTTC. Residues: CSVRSGANVLTF. This sequence joins TRBV29-1 and TRBJ2-6; unclear D gene. The germline V gene encodes CDR1 SQVTM and CDR2 ANQGSEA. V was clipped by 5 bases and J by 1 base, with 3 bases between them. There are 12 residues in the CDR3.

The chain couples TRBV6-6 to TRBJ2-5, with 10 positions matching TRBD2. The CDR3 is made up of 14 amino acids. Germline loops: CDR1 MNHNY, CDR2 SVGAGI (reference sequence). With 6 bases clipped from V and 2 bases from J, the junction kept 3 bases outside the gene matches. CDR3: CASRILAGQETQYF. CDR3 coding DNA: TGTGCCAGCAGGATACTAGCGGGGCAAGAGACCCAGTACTTC.

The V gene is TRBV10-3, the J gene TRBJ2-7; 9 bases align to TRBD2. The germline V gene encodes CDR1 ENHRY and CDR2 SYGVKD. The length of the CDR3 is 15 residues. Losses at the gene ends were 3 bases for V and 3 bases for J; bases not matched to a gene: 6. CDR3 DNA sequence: TGTGCCATCAGTGACTTCAGCGGGGGGAACTACGAGCAGTACTTC. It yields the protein CAISDFSGGNYEQYF.

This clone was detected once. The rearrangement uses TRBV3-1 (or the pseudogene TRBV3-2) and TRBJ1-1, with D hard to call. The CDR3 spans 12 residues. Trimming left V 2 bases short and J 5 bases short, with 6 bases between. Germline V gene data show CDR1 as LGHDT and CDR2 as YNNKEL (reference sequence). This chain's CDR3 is CASSQSVTEAFF. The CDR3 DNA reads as TGTGCCAGCAGCCAATCGGTGACTGAAGCTTTCTTT.

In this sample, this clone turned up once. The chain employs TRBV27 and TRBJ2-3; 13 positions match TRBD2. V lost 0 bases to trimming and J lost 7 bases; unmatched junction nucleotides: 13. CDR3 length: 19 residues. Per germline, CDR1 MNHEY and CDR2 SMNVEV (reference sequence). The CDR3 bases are TGTGCCAGCAGTTTATCGGAAGCGGAACTAGCGGGAGGGCGTTATACGCAGTATTTT. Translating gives CASSLSEAELAGGRYTQYF.

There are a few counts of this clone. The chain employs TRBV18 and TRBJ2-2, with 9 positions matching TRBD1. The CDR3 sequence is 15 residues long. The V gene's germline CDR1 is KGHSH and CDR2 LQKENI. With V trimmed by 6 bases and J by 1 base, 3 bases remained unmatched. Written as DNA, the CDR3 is TGTGCCAGCTCCCCGGGACAGGGGAACACCGGGGAGCTGTTTTTT. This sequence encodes CASSPGQGNTGELFF.

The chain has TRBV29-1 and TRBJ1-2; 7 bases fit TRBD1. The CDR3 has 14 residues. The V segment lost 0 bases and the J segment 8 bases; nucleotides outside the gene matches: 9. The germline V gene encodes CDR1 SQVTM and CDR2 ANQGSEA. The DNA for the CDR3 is TGCAGCGTTGAAGACTTTGACAGGGCCGGGGGCTACACCTTC. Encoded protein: CSVEDFDRAGGYTF.

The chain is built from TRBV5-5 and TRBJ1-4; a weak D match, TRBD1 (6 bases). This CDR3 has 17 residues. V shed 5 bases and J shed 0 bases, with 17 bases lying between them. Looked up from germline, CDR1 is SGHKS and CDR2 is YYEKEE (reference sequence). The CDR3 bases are TGTGCCAGCAGTTATAACAGGGCGTCTGCAACTAATGAAAAACTGTTTTTT. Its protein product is CASSYNRASATNEKLFF. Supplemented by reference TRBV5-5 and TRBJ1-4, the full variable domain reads DAGVTQSPTHLIKTRGQQVTLRCSPISGHKSVSWYQQVLGQGPQFIFQYYEKEERGRGNFPDRFSARQFPNYSSELNVNALLLGDSALYLCASSYNRASATNEKLFFGSGTQLSVL.

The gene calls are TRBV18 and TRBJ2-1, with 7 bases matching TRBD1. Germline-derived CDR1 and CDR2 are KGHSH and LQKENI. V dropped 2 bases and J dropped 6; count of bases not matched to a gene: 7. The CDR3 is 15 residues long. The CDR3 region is CASSPRGGRGNEQFF. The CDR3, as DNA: TGTGCCAGCTCACCAAGAGGGGGCCGGGGCAATGAGCAGTTCTTC.

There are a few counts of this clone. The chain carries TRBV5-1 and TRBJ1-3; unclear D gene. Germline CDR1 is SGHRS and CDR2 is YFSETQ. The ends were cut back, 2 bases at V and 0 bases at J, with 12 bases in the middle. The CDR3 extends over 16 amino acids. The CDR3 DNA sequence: TGCGCCAGCAGCTTAGACGGAGGATACTCTGGAAACACCATATATTTT. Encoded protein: CASSLDGGYSGNTIYF.

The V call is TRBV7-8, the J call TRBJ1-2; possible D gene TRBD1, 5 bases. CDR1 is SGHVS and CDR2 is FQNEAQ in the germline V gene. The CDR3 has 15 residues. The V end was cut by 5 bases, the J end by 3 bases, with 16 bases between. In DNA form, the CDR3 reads TGTGCCAGCAGCCCTAAACTGGGGGGGTACTATGGCTACACCTTC. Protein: CASSPKLGGYYGYTF. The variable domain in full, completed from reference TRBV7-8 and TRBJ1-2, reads GAGVSQSPRYKVAKRGQDVALRCDPISGHVSLFWYQQALGQGPEFLTYFQNEAQLDKSGLPSDRFFAERPEGSVSTLKIQRTQQEDSAVYLCASSPKLGGYYGYTFGSGTRLTVV.

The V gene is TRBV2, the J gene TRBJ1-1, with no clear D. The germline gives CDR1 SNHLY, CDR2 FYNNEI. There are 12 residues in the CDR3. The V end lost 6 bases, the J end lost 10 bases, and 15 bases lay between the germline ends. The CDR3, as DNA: TGTGCCAGCAGCCGGAGTCGGGTCGGAGCTTTCTTT. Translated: CASSRSRVGAFF.

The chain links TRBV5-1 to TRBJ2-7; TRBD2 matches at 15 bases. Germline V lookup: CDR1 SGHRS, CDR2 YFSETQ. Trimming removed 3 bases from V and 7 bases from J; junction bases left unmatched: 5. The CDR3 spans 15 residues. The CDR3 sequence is CASSWGLAGGREQYF. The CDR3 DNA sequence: TGCGCCAGCAGCTGGGGACTAGCGGGAGGCAGAGAGCAGTACTTC. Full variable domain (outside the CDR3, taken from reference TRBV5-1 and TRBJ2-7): KAGVTQTPRYLIKTRGQQVTLSCSPISGHRSVSWYQQTPGQGLQFLFEYFSETQRNKGNFPGRFSGRQFSNSRSEMNVSTLELGDSALYLCASSWGLAGGREQYFGPGTRLTVT.

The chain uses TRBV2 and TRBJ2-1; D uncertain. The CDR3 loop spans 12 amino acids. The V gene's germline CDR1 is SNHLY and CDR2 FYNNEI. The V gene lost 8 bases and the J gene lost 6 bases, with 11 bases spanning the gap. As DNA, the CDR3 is TGTGCCAGCCTAACTCCTAGCAATGAGCAGTTCTTC. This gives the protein CASLTPSNEQFF. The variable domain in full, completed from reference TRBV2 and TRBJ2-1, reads EPEVTQTPSHQVTQMGQEVILRCVPISNHLYFYWYRQILGQKVEFLVSFYNNEISEKSEIFDDQFSVERPDGSNFTLKIRSTKLEDSAMYFCASLTPSNEQFFGPGTRLTVL.

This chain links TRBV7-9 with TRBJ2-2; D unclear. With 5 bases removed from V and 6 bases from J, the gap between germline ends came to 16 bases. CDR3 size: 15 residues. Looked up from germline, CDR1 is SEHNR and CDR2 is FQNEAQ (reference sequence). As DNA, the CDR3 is TGTGCCAGCAGCCCCGGCAGGCTGGATGCCGGGGAGCTGTTTTTT. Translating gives CASSPGRLDAGELFF.

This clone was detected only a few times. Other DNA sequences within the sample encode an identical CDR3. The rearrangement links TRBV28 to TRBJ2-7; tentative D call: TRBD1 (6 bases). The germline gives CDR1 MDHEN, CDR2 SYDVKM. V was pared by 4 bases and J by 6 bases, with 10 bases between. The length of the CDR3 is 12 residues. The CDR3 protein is CASSSDRGEQYF. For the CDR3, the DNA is TGTGCCAGCAGTTCGGACAGAGGCGAGCAGTACTTC.

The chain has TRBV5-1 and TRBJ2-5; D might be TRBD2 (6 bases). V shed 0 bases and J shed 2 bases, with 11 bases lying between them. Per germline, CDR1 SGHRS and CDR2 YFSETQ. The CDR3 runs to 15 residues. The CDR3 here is CASSLVVGGQETQYF. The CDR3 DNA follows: TGCGCCAGCAGCTTGGTGGTGGGGGGTCAAGAGACCCAGTACTTC.

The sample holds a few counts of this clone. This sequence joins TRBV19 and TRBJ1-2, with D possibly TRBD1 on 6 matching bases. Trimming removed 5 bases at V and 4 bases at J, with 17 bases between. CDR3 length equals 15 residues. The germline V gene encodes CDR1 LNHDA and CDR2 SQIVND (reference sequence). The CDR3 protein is CASSAREQGSYGYTF. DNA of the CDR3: TGTGCCAGTAGTGCCCGGGAACAGGGAAGCTATGGCTACACCTTC.

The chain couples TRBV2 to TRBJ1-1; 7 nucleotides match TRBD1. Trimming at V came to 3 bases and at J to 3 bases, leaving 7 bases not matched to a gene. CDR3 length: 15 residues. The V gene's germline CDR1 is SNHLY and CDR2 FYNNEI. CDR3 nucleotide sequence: TGTGCCAGCAGTGAGGGAGACAGGGCTTACACTGAAGCTTTCTTT. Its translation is CASSEGDRAYTEAFF.

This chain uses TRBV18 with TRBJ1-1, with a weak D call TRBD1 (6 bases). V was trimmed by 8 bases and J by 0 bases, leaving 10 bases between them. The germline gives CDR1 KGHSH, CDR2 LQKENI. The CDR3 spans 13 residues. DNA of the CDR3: TGTGCCAGCCAACAGGGCATGAACACTGAAGCTTTCTTT. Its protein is CASQQGMNTEAFF.